This T cell receptor beta chain was recorded in a study of blood T cell repertoires in COVID-19. Only in-frame clones appear in the TCRdb table, and some are missing; sequencing was by immunoSEQ multiplex PCR. The sample yields around 370,000 clones, over 80% seen once. Germline V gene lookup returns CDR1 MNHEY and CDR2 SVGAGI. This CDR3 is built from 14 residues. Unmatched junction bases numbered 7, after V lost 5 bases and J lost 6 bases. V gene TRBV6-5 combines with J gene TRBJ2-5, with 9 bases identical to TRBD1. The TCR was taken from a woman in her forties or fifties with COVID-19, enrolled during active disease. Specimen: peripheral blood. The CDR3 protein is CASSKTGGGQTQYF. The CDR3, as DNA: TGTGCCAGCAGTAAGACAGGGGGTGGTCAGACCCAGTACTTC.